These 30 T cell receptor beta chains originate from one sample sequenced in a study of molecular identifiers for immune sequencing clone quantification. TCRdb independently ran MiXCR on the PCR reads; one entry per CDR3 protein. The data contain about 510,000 distinct CDR3 sequences, approximately 25% of them singletons. The sample taken for sequencing was naive CD8+ T cells from blood, with Jurkat cell RNA spiked in. Subset noted: FACS-sorted CD8+CD4-CCR7+CD45RA+ naive T cells. The source of these receptors is a human donor in good health. Some libraries in this study had Jurkat cell RNA spiked in.

V is TRBV2 and J is TRBJ1-2; 8 bases are a match to TRBD1. V lost 4 bases to trimming and J lost 4 bases; unmatched junction nucleotides: 23. The CDR3 contains 20 residues. Germline V gene lookup returns CDR1 SNHLY and CDR2 FYNNEI. CDR3 nucleotide sequence: TGTGCCAGCAGTGCCAGACCGGGACAGGCAAGGATCATGTCAAGCTATGGCTACACCTTC. This gives the protein CASSARPGQARIMSSYGYTF.

Only one count was recorded for this clonotype. With a much larger clone just one base away, this may be a read error. This rearrangement joins TRBV12-3 or TRBV12-4 to TRBJ2-1, with D tentatively TRBD2 (5 bases). The CDR3 has 13 amino acids. DNA for the CDR3: TGTGCCAGCAGTTTACTAGACTACAATGAGCAGATCTTC. Its protein is CASSLLDYNEQIF.

The rearrangement uses TRBV6-1 and TRBJ2-7; D may be TRBD1 (6 bases). CDR3 length: 14 residues. Germline V gene lookup returns CDR1 MNHNS and CDR2 SASEGT. V lost 4 bases to trimming and J lost 3 bases, with 13 bases between them. Here the CDR3 DNA reads TGTGCCAGCAGTGGGGGTGGACAGAACTACGAGCAGTACTTC. Translated: CASSGGGQNYEQYF.

The chain links TRBV3-1 to TRBJ2-3, with D maybe TRBD2 (5 bases). Germline CDR1 is LGHDT and CDR2 is YNNKEL (reference sequence). The CDR3 has 15 residues. Trimming took off 1 base at V and 4 bases at J, with 12 bases between the two ends. This chain's CDR3 is CASSQAGFGADTQYF. In DNA, the CDR3 is TGTGCCAGCAGCCAAGCGGGGTTTGGAGCAGATACGCAGTATTTT.

This clonotype occurred many times. The chain links TRBV7-9 to TRBJ2-2; D gene ambiguous. The germline V gene has CDR1 SEHNR and CDR2 FQNEAQ (reference sequence). Trimming removed 6 bases from V and 4 bases from J, with 9 bases in between. The CDR3 loop spans 13 amino acids. The CDR3 DNA sequence: TGTGCCAGCAGGCCGACACTCACCGGGGAGCTGTTTTTT. This sequence encodes CASRPTLTGELFF.

This clonotype has a count of ten or more. The chain carries TRBV3-1 and TRBJ1-5; the D gene is possibly TRBD1 (5 bases). V lost 4 bases and J 0 bases, leaving 10 bases between the germline ends. CDR3 length: 15 amino acids. Germline V gene lookup returns CDR1 LGHDT and CDR2 YNNKEL (reference sequence). DNA of the CDR3: TGTGCCAGCAGCCGGGGGACGGATAGCAATCAGCCCCAGCATTTT. It specifies CASSRGTDSNQPQHF.

Many counts were recorded for this clonotype. This chain uses TRBV7-9 with TRBJ1-1; weak D call: TRBD1 (6 bases). Trimming cost V 1 base and J 4 bases, with 19 bases left between them. Germline CDR1 SEHNR, CDR2 FQNEAQ (reference sequence). The CDR3 sequence is 17 residues long. This CDR3 reads CASSLDDWGAGGTEAFF. For the CDR3, the DNA is TGTGCCAGCAGCTTAGATGATTGGGGGGCTGGGGGCACTGAAGCTTTCTTT.

This chain connects TRBV9 to TRBJ1-1, with no clear D. This CDR3 comprises 13 residues. V dropped 3 bases and J dropped 1 base, with 7 bases sitting between them. Germline V CDR1 and CDR2: SGDLS, YYNGEE. Here the CDR3 DNA reads TGTGCCAGCAGCGCGGAGAGGAACACTGAAGCTTTCTTT. Encoded protein: CASSAERNTEAFF.

This chain uses TRBV12-3 or TRBV12-4 with TRBJ2-3; TRBD2 aligns across 11 bases. The CDR3 loop spans 17 amino acids. V lost 6 bases, J lost 2 bases, and 10 bases stayed unmatched. The DNA for the CDR3 is TGTGCCAGCAGGGGCCTAGGGACTAGCGGAACCACAGATACGCAGTATTTT. Translating gives CASRGLGTSGTTDTQYF.

This clonotype was seen only a few times. The CDR3 here is CASSYGLAGRQLYNEQFF. For the CDR3, the DNA is TGCGCCAGCAGCTACGGACTAGCGGGGAGACAGTTGTACAATGAGCAGTTCTTC. This sequence joins TRBV5-1 and TRBJ2-1; TRBD2 matches 12 bases. The CDR3 totals 18 residues. Germline values: CDR1 SGHRS, CDR2 YFSETQ. V shed 3 bases, J shed 4 bases, and the junction held 11 bases outside the gene matches.

This clonotype was seen repeatedly, ten times or more. The chain combines TRBV7-9 with TRBJ2-3; 15 nucleotides align to TRBD2. With 5 bases clipped from V and 1 base from J, the junction kept 7 bases outside the gene matches. From germline, CDR1 is SEHNR and CDR2 FQNEAQ (reference sequence). The CDR3 runs to 18 residues. The CDR3 coding sequence is TGTGCCAGCAGCGACGAGGGACTAGCGGGAGGAGGCACAGATACGCAGTATTTT. This translates into CASSDEGLAGGGTDTQYF.

The table lists this clonotype with many counts. This chain links TRBV13 with TRBJ2-7, with 11 nucleotides matching TRBD2. The CDR3 length is 15 residues. The V gene end was trimmed by 5 bases and the J gene end by 3 bases; junction bases not matched to a gene: 6. Germline assignment: CDR1 PRHDT and CDR2 FYEKMQ (reference sequence). The CDR3 bases are TGTGCCAGCAGCCCCGGGACTAGCGGAAACTACGAGCAGTACTTC. Its translation: CASSPGTSGNYEQYF.

The count of this clonotype is one. The junction differs from germline at one of its ends, possibly a read error. The chain combines TRBV28 with TRBJ2-3; D possibly corresponds to TRBD2 (5 bases). CDR1 and CDR2 (germline): MDHEN, SYDVKM. The CDR3 spans 16 residues. The CDR3 loop is CASSRGLSPRADTRYF. In DNA form, the CDR3 reads TGTGCCAGCAGTCGTGGACTCTCCCCGAGGGCAGATACGCGGTATTTT. Supplemented by reference TRBV28 and TRBJ2-3, the full variable domain reads DVKVTQSSRYLVKRTGEKVFLECVQDMDHENMFWYRQDPGLGLRLIYFSYDVKMKEKGDIPEGYSVSREKKERFSLILESASTNQTSMYLCASSRGLSPRADTRYFGPGTRLTVL.

This clonotype was recorded a few times. CDR3 in amino acids: CASGLPIYSRGPGNTIYF. CDR3 coding DNA: TGTGCTAGTGGTTTACCAATCTATTCGCGGGGACCTGGAAACACCATATATTTT. The V and J genes are TRBV12-5 and TRBJ1-3; D may be TRBD1 (5 bases). Trimming pared 3 bases from V and 2 bases from J, leaving 20 bases between. CDR1 and CDR2 from the germline V gene are LGHNT and FRNRAP. The CDR3 extends over 18 amino acids.

As to this clonotype: One junction end disagrees with the germline gene, perhaps due to a read error. The V gene is TRBV7-2, the J gene TRBJ1-1; D not certain. The CDR3 extends over 14 amino acids. CDR1 SGHTA and CDR2 FQGNSA come from the germline V gene. DNA for the CDR3: TGTGCCAACAGCTTAGTCACAGCCACCTCTGAAGCTTTCTTT. Translated, it gives CANSLVTATSEAFF.

On this clonotype: In this CDR3 the conserved last residue, phenylalanine or tryptophan, is missing, so a read error is likely. The chain couples TRBV5-1 to TRBJ1-1; TRBD1 is a possible D gene (5 bases). Germline CDR1 is SGHRS and CDR2 is YFSETQ. The CDR3 totals 16 residues. Deletions cut 2 bases from V and 1 base from J, with 15 bases between. This CDR3 reads CASSFFSGTENTEAFC. DNA for the CDR3: TGCGCCAGCAGCTTCTTTTCCGGGACGGAGAACACTGAAGCTTTCTGT.

Only a few counts were recorded for this clonotype. The chain couples TRBV19 to TRBJ1-5; tentative D call: TRBD1 (5 bases). The CDR3 length is 13 residues. Trimming took 7 bases from V and 7 from J, leaving 14 bases between them. Germline V gives CDR1 LNHDA, CDR2 SQIVND (reference sequence). CDR3 sequence reads: CASTPGGYQPQHF. DNA for the CDR3: TGTGCCAGTACTCCGGGGGGTTACCAGCCCCAGCATTTT.

DNA of the CDR3: TGTGCCAGCAGTTTATCGCCTCGACTAGCGGGAGCCCCGCTGTTTTTT. Translation: CASSLSPRLAGAPLFF. The genes are TRBV27 and TRBJ2-2; 12 bases line up with TRBD2. The CDR3 runs to 16 residues. Germline V gene lookup returns CDR1 MNHEY and CDR2 SMNVEV (reference sequence). The junction had 9 bases not matched to a gene; V was cut back by 0 bases and J by 13 bases.

As regards this clonotype: This may arise from a read error, as a much more abundant clone is one base away. The chain couples TRBV7-2 to TRBJ2-7; weak D call: TRBD1 (5 bases). The CDR3 contains 16 residues. Deletions cut 2 bases from V and 9 bases from J, with 23 bases between. In germline, CDR1 is SGHTA, CDR2 FQGNSA. The CDR3 sequence is CASSLILRGTPKVQYF. CDR3 coding DNA: TGTGCCAGCAGCTTAATTTTAAGGGGCACACCCAAGGTGCAGTACTTC. Supplemented by reference TRBV7-2 and TRBJ2-7, the full variable domain reads GAGVSQSPSNKVTEKGKDVELRCDPISGHTALYWYRQSLGQGLEFLIYFQGNSAPDKSGLPSDRFSAERTGGSVSTLTIQRTQQEDSAVYLCASSLILRGTPKVQYFGPGTRLTVT.

The gene calls are TRBV28 and TRBJ2-3; D ambiguous. The CDR3 length is 16 residues. V lost 5 bases and J lost 3, with 18 bases in between. Germline V CDR1 and CDR2: MDHEN, SYDVKM. The CDR3 region has the DNA TGTGCCAGCAGTCCCCGGACCGCCAAGGGAACAGATACGCAGTATTTT. Protein sequence: CASSPRTAKGTDTQYF.

This clonotype showed up just a few times. This rearrangement joins TRBV4-3 to TRBJ2-3, with unresolved D. The V gene's germline CDR1 is LGHNA and CDR2 YSLEER. The V gene lost 2 bases and the J gene lost 1 base, with 7 bases spanning the gap. The CDR3 has 14 amino acids. The CDR3 reads CASSQSTGTDTQYF. CDR3 sequence (DNA): TGCGCCAGCAGCCAATCTACAGGCACAGATACGCAGTATTTT.

This clonotype has just a few counts. The J gene is TRBJ2-7, the V gene TRBV4-1, with 11 bases fitting TRBD1. V was clipped by 3 bases and J by 2 bases; unmatched bases: 6. Germline CDR1 and CDR2: MGHRA and YSYEKL. This CDR3 is 16 amino acids long. CDR3 region: CASSHPGTGGPYEQYF. In nucleotides, the CDR3 is TGCGCCAGCAGCCATCCCGGGACAGGGGGGCCCTACGAGCAGTACTTC.

This clonotype was recorded a few times. The chain employs TRBV6-6 and TRBJ1-3; D gene uncertain. Trimming stripped 4 bases from V and 2 bases from J, with 15 bases between. Per germline, CDR1 MNHNY and CDR2 SVGAGI (reference sequence). This CDR3 is built from 16 residues. This CDR3 is CASSSSSRDTGNTIYF. The CDR3 DNA sequence: TGTGCCAGCAGTTCCTCTTCCCGGGATACTGGAAACACCATATATTTT.

This clonotype was picked up a small number of times. This chain joins TRBV27 and TRBJ2-7; D is possibly TRBD1 or TRBD2 (5 bases each). Trimming removed 2 bases at V and 2 bases at J, with 10 bases between. In germline, CDR1 is MNHEY, CDR2 SMNVEV (reference sequence). The CDR3 has 14 residues. The CDR3 region has the DNA TGTGCCAGCAGTTTAAGGGGAGAAACCTACGAGCAGTACTTC. This gives the protein CASSLRGETYEQYF.

Regarding this clonotype: This may arise from a read error, as a much more abundant clone is one base away. The chain carries TRBV12-5 and TRBJ1-5; a possible D gene is TRBD1 (5 bases). There are 14 residues in the CDR3. Germline V gives CDR1 LGHNT, CDR2 FRNRAP. The CDR3 DNA reads as TGTGCTAGTGCCGAAGGGCAGGGATATCAGTCCCAGCATTTT. Translated, it gives CASAEGQGYQSQHF.

Note on this clonotype: A read error is possible here, since a much larger clone lies one base away. The chain joins TRBV29-1 to TRBJ1-2, with D unclear. The CDR3 is 11 amino acids. CDR1 is SQVTM, CDR2 ANQGSEA, per germline. CDR3 sequence (DNA): TGCCGCGTTGAAAACAGATATGGCTACACCTTC. The encoded protein is CRVENRYGYTF. Based on the CDR3 plus reference TRBV29-1 and TRBJ1-2, the full variable domain is SAVISQKPSRDICQRGTSLTIQCQVDSQVTMMFWYRQQPGQSLTLIATANQGSEATYESGFVIDKFPISRPNLTFSTLTVSNMSPEDSSIYLCRVENRYGYTFGSGTRLTVV.

The chain is built from TRBV5-6 and TRBJ1-3; D is perhaps TRBD1 (5 bases). The ends were cut back, 2 bases at V and 2 bases at J, with 14 bases in the middle. The CDR3 sequence is 16 residues long. Germline V gives CDR1 SGHDT, CDR2 YYEEEE. The CDR3 DNA reads as TGTGCCAGCAGCTTCATGGTTCCAGGGCCTGGAAACACCATATATTTT. This codes for CASSFMVPGPGNTIYF.

The chain recombines TRBV20-1 with TRBJ2-7, with TRBD1 matching 10 bases. The length of the CDR3 is 16 residues. J lost 2 bases, V lost 0 bases, and 7 bases had no gene match. Germline CDR1 is DFQATT and CDR2 is SNEGSKA (reference sequence). The CDR3 bases are TGCAGTGCTAGAGATCCGGGACAGGGGCTCCCCTACGAGCAGTACTTC. This codes for CSARDPGQGLPYEQYF.

This clonotype came up many times. J is TRBJ2-6 and V is TRBV29-1, with D perhaps matching TRBD1 or TRBD2 (5 bases each). This CDR3 spans 16 amino acids. Trimming removed 4 bases at V and 0 bases at J, with 13 bases between. CDR1 SQVTM and CDR2 ANQGSEA come from the germline V gene. The CDR3 DNA follows: TGCAGCGTTGTTGGGACCTTAAACTCTGGGGCCAACGTCCTGACTTTC. Translated, it gives CSVVGTLNSGANVLTF.

This clonotype was counted between two and nine times. The V and J genes are TRBV6-2 or TRBV6-3 and TRBJ2-3; D call uncertain. This CDR3 comprises 14 residues. Germline CDR1 and CDR2: MNHEY and SVGEGT. V was shortened by 6 bases and J by 6 bases, with 16 bases between the two germline ends. The CDR3: CASSKTLFADTQYF. The CDR3 DNA reads as TGTGCCAGCAGCAAGACTCTTTTTGCGGATACGCAGTATTTT.